The clone carrying this TCR beta chain showed up just a few times. The entry originates in a study of spatial heterogeneity in lung cancer. Using its own MiXCR run on the 5' RACE reads, TCRdb lists one record per CDR3 protein. Counted here are more than 30,000 distinct CDR3 sequences, around 9.3% occurring once; the ten biggest clones make up about 30%. The time point: blood at routine non-recurrence follow-up after resection. The source was PBMCs, collected at follow-up. The TCR sequence derives from a female donor with early-stage non-small cell lung cancer.

CDR3: CASSYRAGADYGYTF. The CDR3 nucleotides are TGTGCCAGCAGTTACCGGGCAGGGGCGGACTATGGCTACACCTTC. V and J are TRBV6-5 and TRBJ1-2; possible D gene TRBD1, 6 bases. The V and J ends lost 2 bases and 3 bases respectively, with 13 bases between them. Germline V CDR1 and CDR2: MNHEY, SVGAGI. The CDR3 sequence is 15 residues long.